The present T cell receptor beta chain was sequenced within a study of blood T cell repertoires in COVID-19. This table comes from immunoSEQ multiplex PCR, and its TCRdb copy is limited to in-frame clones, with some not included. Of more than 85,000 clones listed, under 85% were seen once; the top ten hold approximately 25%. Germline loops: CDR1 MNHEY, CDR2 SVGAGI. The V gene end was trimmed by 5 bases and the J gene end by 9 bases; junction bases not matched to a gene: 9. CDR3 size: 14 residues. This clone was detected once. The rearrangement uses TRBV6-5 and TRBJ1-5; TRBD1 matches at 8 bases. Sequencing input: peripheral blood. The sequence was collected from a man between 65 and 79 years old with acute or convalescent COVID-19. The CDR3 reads CASSRTGFQGPQHF. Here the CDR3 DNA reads TGTGCCAGCAGTCGGACAGGGTTCCAAGGGCCCCAGCATTTT.